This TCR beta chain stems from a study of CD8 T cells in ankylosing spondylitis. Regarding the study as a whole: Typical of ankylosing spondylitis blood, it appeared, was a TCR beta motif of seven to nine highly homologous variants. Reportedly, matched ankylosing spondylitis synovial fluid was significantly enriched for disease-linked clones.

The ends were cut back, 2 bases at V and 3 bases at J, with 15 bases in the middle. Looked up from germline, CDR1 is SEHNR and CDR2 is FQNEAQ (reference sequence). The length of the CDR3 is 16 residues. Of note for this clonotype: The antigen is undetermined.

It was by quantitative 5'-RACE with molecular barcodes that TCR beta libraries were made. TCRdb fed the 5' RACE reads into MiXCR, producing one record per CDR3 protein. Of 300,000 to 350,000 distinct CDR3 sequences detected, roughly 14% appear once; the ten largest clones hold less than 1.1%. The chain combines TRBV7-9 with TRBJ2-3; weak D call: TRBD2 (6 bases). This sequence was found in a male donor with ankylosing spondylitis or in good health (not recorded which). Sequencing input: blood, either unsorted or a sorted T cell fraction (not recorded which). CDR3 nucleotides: TGTGCCAGCAGCTTAATGGCCACTAGCCGTACAGATACGCAGTATTTT. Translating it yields CASSLMATSRTDTQYF. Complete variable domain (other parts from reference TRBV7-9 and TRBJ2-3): DTGVSQNPRHKITKRGQNVTFRCDPISEHNRLYWYRQTLGQGPEFLTYFQNEAQLEKSRLLSDRFSAERPKGSFSTLEIQRTEQGDSAMYLCASSLMATSRTDTQYFGPGTRLTVL.